These T cell receptor beta chains were read from a single sample in a study of blood T cell repertoires in COVID-19. Assay: immunoSEQ multiplex PCR; the TCRdb copy retains only in-frame clones and omits some. This table has a few hundred thousand clones, roughly 90% appearing once. Source material: PBMCs or T cells enriched from blood (not recorded which). Receptors originate from a woman aged 40 to 50 who had recovered from COVID-19. CDR3s include the opening cysteine and the closing phenylalanine or tryptophan. D genes are given only for firm matches. The listing skips clone size in some rows; elsewhere it reads once, few, many or a size class.

clone size: NA; J gene: TRBJ2-5; V gene: TRBV27; D gene: NA; CDR3 protein: CASSFFLGGQETQYF
clone size: few; J gene: TRBJ2-7; V gene: TRBV19; D gene: NA; CDR3 protein: CASSLQGTYEQYF
clone size: NA; J gene: TRBJ1-2; V gene: TRBV19; D gene: NA; CDR3 protein: CASSIGSNYGYTF
clone size: NA; J gene: TRBJ1-1; V gene: TRBV5-6; D gene: NA; CDR3 protein: CASSWGTSNTEAFF
clone size: NA; J gene: TRBJ1-2; V gene: TRBV2; D gene: TRBD1; CDR3 protein: CASSGDRVGGYTF
clone size: NA; J gene: TRBJ1-1; V gene: TRBV4-2; D gene: NA; CDR3 protein: CASSQVLSMNTEAFF
clone size: NA; J gene: TRBJ1-2; V gene: TRBV5-1; D gene: TRBD1; CDR3 protein: CASSFSGQGHYGYTF
clone size: NA; J gene: TRBJ1-1; V gene: TRBV9; D gene: NA; CDR3 protein: CASSVATGFTEAFF
clone size: NA; J gene: TRBJ2-7; V gene: TRBV5-6; D gene: TRBD2; CDR3 protein: CASSLEGLAAYEQYF
clone size: NA; J gene: TRBJ1-4; V gene: TRBV18; D gene: TRBD1; CDR3 protein: CASSPPRTGGEGEKLFF
clone size: NA; J gene: TRBJ2-1; V gene: TRBV7-8; D gene: NA; CDR3 protein: CASSPTVDNEQFF
clone size: many; J gene: TRBJ2-1; V gene: TRBV5-4; D gene: TRBD2; CDR3 protein: CASSPQAGGYNEQFF
clone size: NA; J gene: TRBJ2-5; V gene: TRBV9; D gene: TRBD2; CDR3 protein: CASSPGLAIGETQYF
clone size: NA; J gene: TRBJ2-1; V gene: TRBV7-9; D gene: NA; CDR3 protein: CASSLVVDFSSYNEQFF
clone size: NA; J gene: TRBJ2-7; V gene: TRBV5-8; D gene: NA; CDR3 protein: CASGKGTAQRGEQYF
clone size: NA; J gene: TRBJ2-5; V gene: TRBV27; D gene: TRBD1; CDR3 protein: CASSLHRGREETQYF
clone size: NA; J gene: TRBJ1-2; V gene: TRBV11-2; D gene: NA; CDR3 protein: CASSLAGNHQLYGYTF
clone size: NA; J gene: TRBJ1-6; V gene: TRBV4-3; D gene: NA; CDR3 protein: CASSQGYRVRSPLHF
clone size: NA; J gene: TRBJ2-3; V gene: TRBV9; D gene: NA; CDR3 protein: CARSGWGGASTDTQYF
clone size: NA; J gene: TRBJ2-1; V gene: TRBV25-1; D gene: TRBD2; CDR3 protein: CASSEAGTSVAHEQFF
clone size: NA; J gene: TRBJ2-7; V gene: TRBV11-3; D gene: NA; CDR3 protein: CASSFRLGHEQYF
clone size: few; J gene: TRBJ1-1; V gene: TRBV13; D gene: NA; CDR3 protein: CASSGRGRLNTEAFF
clone size: NA; J gene: TRBJ2-6; V gene: TRBV12-3/TRBV12-4; D gene: NA; CDR3 protein: CASTISGANVLTF
clone size: NA; J gene: TRBJ1-4; V gene: TRBV18; D gene: NA; CDR3 protein: CASSPGGRGKLFF
clone size: NA; J gene: TRBJ1-1; V gene: TRBV30; D gene: NA; CDR3 protein: CAWSSQLTRLEAFF
clone size: NA; J gene: TRBJ2-1; V gene: TRBV19; D gene: NA; CDR3 protein: CASRPSEPSYNEQFF
clone size: few; J gene: TRBJ2-1; V gene: TRBV29-1; D gene: NA; CDR3 protein: CSVRGNYNEQFF
clone size: NA; J gene: TRBJ1-2; V gene: TRBV6-6; D gene: TRBD1; CDR3 protein: CASSQGAVGYGYTF
clone size: NA; J gene: TRBJ1-5; V gene: TRBV6-1; D gene: NA; CDR3 protein: CASSEAWGTRGFHQPQHF
clone size: NA; J gene: TRBJ1-5; V gene: TRBV18; D gene: NA; CDR3 protein: CASSPPGGNGQPQHF
clone size: NA; J gene: TRBJ1-1; V gene: TRBV3-1/TRBV3-2; D gene: NA; CDR3 protein: CASSQDMLKAFF
clone size: NA; J gene: TRBJ2-7; V gene: TRBV2; D gene: TRBD1; CDR3 protein: CATKGQGLYEQYF
clone size: NA; J gene: TRBJ2-7; V gene: TRBV4-1; D gene: TRBD1; CDR3 protein: CASSQETGAAYEQYF
clone size: NA; J gene: TRBJ2-7; V gene: TRBV2; D gene: NA; CDR3 protein: CASSGGSDSEQYF
clone size: once; J gene: TRBJ2-1; V gene: TRBV18; D gene: NA; CDR3 protein: CASSPPDPYNEQFF